This TCR beta chain comes out of a study of T cell responses to AZD1222 COVID-19 vaccine. As for the study in general: Pooled samples include second doses given at about 4 or 12 weeks.

Assay used: immunoSEQ multiplex PCR; TCRdb lists only in-frame clones, some missing. This table has under 200,000 clones, 90% to 95% appearing once. Germline values: CDR1 SGHTS, CDR2 YDEGEE. V lost 3 bases, J lost 0 bases, and 7 bases lay in between. The CDR3 is 14 amino acids. General observations from the study: The donors showed a predominance of white British ancestry and of females, with possible underestimation of clonal diversity.

Comment on this clone: Its antigen is still unknown.

The TCR comes from an adult in good health. The sample here was peripheral blood, taken on day 0 of AZD1222 vaccination. The chain carries TRBV5-8 and TRBJ1-5, with D tentatively TRBD1 (5 bases). CDR3 amino acids: CASSSRGSNQPQHF. CDR3 nucleotides: TGTGCCAGCAGCTCGAGGGGTAGCAATCAGCCCCAGCATTTT. Combining the CDR3 with reference TRBV5-8 and TRBJ1-5 gives the whole variable domain EAGVTQSPTHLIKTRGQQATLRCSPISGHTSVYWYQQALGLGLQFLLWYDEGEERNRGNFPPRFSGRQFPNYSSELNVNALELEDSALYLCASSSRGSNQPQHFGDGTRLSIL.